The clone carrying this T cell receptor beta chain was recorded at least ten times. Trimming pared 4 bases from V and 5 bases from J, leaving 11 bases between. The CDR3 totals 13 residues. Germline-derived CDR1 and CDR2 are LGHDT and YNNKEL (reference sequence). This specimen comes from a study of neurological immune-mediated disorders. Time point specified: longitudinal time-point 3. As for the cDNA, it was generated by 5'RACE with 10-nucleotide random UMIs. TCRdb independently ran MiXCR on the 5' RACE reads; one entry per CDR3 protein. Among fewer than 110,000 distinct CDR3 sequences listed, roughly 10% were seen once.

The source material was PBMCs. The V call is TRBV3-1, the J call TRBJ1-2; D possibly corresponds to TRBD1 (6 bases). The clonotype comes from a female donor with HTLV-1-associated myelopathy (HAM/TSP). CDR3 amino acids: CASSRTALYGYTF. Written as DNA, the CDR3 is TGTGCCAGCAGCCGGACAGCACTTTATGGCTACACCTTC. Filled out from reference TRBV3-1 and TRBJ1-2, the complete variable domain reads DTAVSQTPKYLVTQMGNDKSIKCEQNLGHDTMYWYKQDSKKFLKIMFSYNNKELIINETVPNRFSPKSPDKAHLNLHINSLELGDSAVYFCASSRTALYGYTFGSGTRLTVV.